These 26 T cell receptor beta chains were all obtained from the same sample, sequenced in a study of technical replicates of blood from a handful of donors. Assay: immunoSEQ multiplex PCR; the TCRdb copy retains only in-frame clones and omits some. This sample yields more than 90,000 clones, of which 95% are seen a single time; 0.22% belongs to the top ten. The sample comprised T cells isolated from PBMCs. These TCRs come from a human donor in good health.

The chain has TRBV7-3 and TRBJ2-1; 9 nucleotides match TRBD2. The V gene end was trimmed by 4 bases and the J gene end by 4 bases; junction bases not matched to a gene: 17. Germline CDR1 is SGHTA and CDR2 is FQGTGA. The CDR3 is 19 residues long. This CDR3 reads CASSSQRGGGARRYNEQFF. In nucleotides, the CDR3 is TGTGCCAGCAGCTCCCAGCGGGGCGGGGGGGCAAGAAGATACAATGAGCAGTTCTTC.

V usage is TRBV28 and J usage is TRBJ2-6, with TRBD1 as a possible D gene (5 bases). CDR3 length equals 16 residues. V was trimmed by 7 bases and J by 0 bases, leaving 13 bases between them. The germline gives CDR1 MDHEN, CDR2 SYDVKM. In nucleotides, the CDR3 is TGTGCCAGCATCAAGCTTAGGGGCTCTGGGGCCAACGTCCTGACTTTC. Translation: CASIKLRGSGANVLTF.

The chain couples TRBV28 to TRBJ2-7; 8 bases map to TRBD2. The CDR3 extends over 15 amino acids. The trim removed 6 bases at V and 6 bases at J, leaving 13 bases unmatched. Per germline, CDR1 MDHEN and CDR2 SYDVKM. The CDR3 reads CASSSLGGTRSEQYF. The CDR3 DNA is TGTGCCAGCAGCTCCCTGGGAGGGACTAGGTCCGAGCAGTACTTC.

The chain has TRBV7-2 and TRBJ1-4, with D hard to call. V lost 4 bases and J lost 0, with 21 bases in between. The germline V gene has CDR1 SGHTA and CDR2 FQGNSA. CDR3 length: 19 amino acids. CDR3 residues: CASSSSKEHYRATNEKLFF. CDR3 bases: TGTGCCAGCAGCTCCTCCAAGGAACACTATCGGGCAACTAATGAAAAACTGTTTTTT.

The chain couples TRBV5-1 to TRBJ2-5; 9 nucleotides align to TRBD1. The germline CDR1 and CDR2 sequences are SGHRS and YFSETQ. The CDR3 covers 14 residues. Unmatched junction bases numbered 6, after V lost 4 bases and J lost 5 bases. The DNA of the CDR3 is TGCGCCAGCAGCGGGTACAGGGGGCTCGAGACCCAGTACTTC. It translates to CASSGYRGLETQYF.

The chain couples TRBV27 to TRBJ2-5; D is possibly TRBD2 (6 bases). Germline V lookup: CDR1 MNHEY, CDR2 SMNVEV (reference sequence). The CDR3 contains 15 residues. V gave up 5 bases and J gave up 2 bases, with 15 bases separating them. CDR3 sequence (DNA): TGTGCCAGCAGTCCCTTCCCCCGGGGGCAAGAGACCCAGTACTTC. As protein: CASSPFPRGQETQYF.

This clone was detected once. The J gene is TRBJ1-4, the V gene TRBV5-1; 10 nucleotides line up with TRBD1. CDR1 and CDR2 (germline): SGHRS, YFSETQ. This CDR3 comprises 15 residues. Germline trimming cut 3 bases from V and 7 bases from J; bases unmatched to any gene: 6. The CDR3 DNA is TGCGCCAGCAGCTCCCAGGGGGACAGGGGTGAAAAACTGTTTTTT. Its protein product is CASSSQGDRGEKLFF.

The V and J genes are TRBV7-9 and TRBJ2-3; D uncertain. Trimming took 4 bases from V and 2 from J, leaving 7 bases between them. The CDR3 is 13 amino acids. CDR1 is SEHNR and CDR2 is FQNEAQ in the germline V gene (reference sequence). CDR3 residues: CASSSLNTDTQYF. In DNA, the CDR3 is TGTGCCAGCAGCTCTTTAAACACAGATACGCAGTATTTT.

The chain couples TRBV7-4 to TRBJ1-5; TRBD1 matches 8 bases. The CDR3 loop spans 17 amino acids. CDR1 is SGHVT and CDR2 is SQSDAQ in the germline V gene. Germline trimming cut 2 bases from V and 3 bases from J; bases unmatched to any gene: 9. Here the CDR3 reads CASSLFRDRSFNQPQHF. The CDR3 DNA reads as TGTGCCAGCAGCTTATTCCGGGACAGGTCGTTCAATCAGCCCCAGCATTTT.

The rearrangement joins TRBV7-2 to TRBJ2-1; 11 bases agree with TRBD2. Germline trimming cut 5 bases from V and 3 bases from J; bases unmatched to any gene: 9. The germline CDR1 and CDR2 sequences are SGHTA and FQGNSA. This CDR3 comprises 17 residues. CDR3 sequence reads: CASSPSGTSGYYNEQFF. The CDR3 DNA sequence: TGTGCCAGCAGCCCCTCCGGGACTAGCGGATACTACAATGAGCAGTTCTTC.

This clone was seen once. The J gene is TRBJ1-4, the V gene TRBV5-1; tentative D call: TRBD1 (5 bases). Trimming stripped 0 bases from V and 7 bases from J, with 10 bases between. The V gene's germline CDR1 is SGHRS and CDR2 YFSETQ. The CDR3 is 14 amino acids. The CDR3 coding sequence is TGCGCCAGCAGCTTGGAGGGGCGAGGTGAAAAACTGTTTTTT. Translated, it gives CASSLEGRGEKLFF.

The V and J genes are TRBV7-9 and TRBJ1-1, with 8 bases aligning to TRBD1. Losses at the gene ends were 2 bases for V and 8 bases for J; bases not matched to a gene: 1. This CDR3 comprises 12 residues. From germline, CDR1 is SEHNR and CDR2 FQNEAQ (reference sequence). The chain's CDR3 is CASSLWTGEAFF. In DNA, the CDR3 is TGTGCCAGCAGCTTATGGACAGGGGAAGCTTTCTTT.

For the CDR3, the DNA is TGTGCCAGTAACAGGGGGCGAGGGAGCGAGCAGTACTTC. It is translated as CASNRGRGSEQYF. V gene TRBV28 combines with J gene TRBJ2-7; TRBD1 matches 9 bases. The CDR3 loop spans 13 amino acids. Trimming cost V 9 bases and J 6 bases; bases outside gene matches: 9. CDR1 and CDR2 (germline): MDHEN, SYDVKM.

V usage is TRBV13 and J usage is TRBJ2-7, with TRBD2 matching over 12 bases. Germline trimming cut 6 bases from V and 3 bases from J; bases unmatched to any gene: 6. This CDR3 comprises 15 residues. Germline values: CDR1 PRHDT, CDR2 FYEKMQ (reference sequence). For the CDR3, the DNA is TGTGCCAGCAGTGTCGGACTAGCGGGGATCTACGAGCAGTACTTC. The encoded protein is CASSVGLAGIYEQYF.

V is TRBV7-6 and J is TRBJ2-1, with 13 bases lining up with TRBD2. V shed 5 bases, J shed 5 bases, and the junction held 3 bases outside the gene matches. This CDR3 contains 15 residues. CDR1 is SGHVS and CDR2 is FNYEAQ in the germline V gene. The CDR3 protein is CASSQTSGGNNEQFF. DNA of the CDR3: TGTGCCAGCAGCCAGACTAGCGGGGGGAACAATGAGCAGTTCTTC.

The V and J genes are TRBV6-1 and TRBJ2-7, with 8 bases matching TRBD1. The germline CDR1 and CDR2 sequences are MNHNS and SASEGT. The CDR3 sequence is 15 residues long. V gave up 3 bases and J gave up 0 bases; unmatched junction bases: 4. In nucleotides, the CDR3 is TGTGCCAGCAGTGAGGAGACAGGGGCCTCCTACGAGCAGTACTTC. This translates into CASSEETGASYEQYF.

The chain uses TRBV9 and TRBJ1-2; D is ambiguous. In germline, CDR1 is SGDLS, CDR2 YYNGEE. The CDR3 loop spans 12 amino acids. Trimming left V 0 bases short and J 4 bases short, with 4 bases between. The CDR3, as DNA: TGTGCCAGCAGCGTAGGTCTCTATGGCTACACCTTC. Amino acid sequence: CASSVGLYGYTF.

The chain carries TRBV15 and TRBJ2-3, with D perhaps matching TRBD2 (6 bases). This CDR3 is 16 amino acids long. Trimming pared 0 bases from V and 3 bases from J, leaving 13 bases between. CDR1 is LNHNV and CDR2 is YYDKDF in the germline V gene (reference sequence). The CDR3 DNA reads TGTGCCACCAGCAGAGATAGCGGCCTAGCAACAGATACGCAGTATTTT. This sequence encodes CATSRDSGLATDTQYF.

This sequence joins TRBV7-2 and TRBJ1-6; 8 nucleotides match TRBD1. Looked up from germline, CDR1 is SGHTA and CDR2 is FQGNSA. V shed 1 base, J shed 6 bases, and the junction held 2 bases outside the gene matches. The CDR3 contains 15 residues. The CDR3 sequence: CASSLVGQVNSPLHF. For the CDR3, the DNA is TGTGCCAGCAGCTTAGTGGGACAGGTTAATTCACCCCTCCACTTT.

This sequence joins TRBV7-6 and TRBJ2-6; perhaps TRBD2 as D (5 bases). V was pared by 1 base and J by 1 base, with 8 bases between. Germline CDR1 is SGHVS and CDR2 is FNYEAQ. The CDR3 is 16 amino acids. CDR3 sequence reads: CASSLDPGSGANVLTF. The DNA of the CDR3 is TGTGCCAGCAGCTTAGACCCGGGGTCTGGGGCCAACGTCCTGACTTTC. Combining the CDR3 with reference TRBV7-6 and TRBJ2-6 gives the whole variable domain GAGVSQSPRYKVTKRGQDVALRCDPISGHVSLYWYRQALGQGPEFLTYFNYEAQQDKSGLPNDRFSAERPEGSISTLTIQRTEQRDSAMYRCASSLDPGSGANVLTFGAGSRLTVL.

The chain recombines TRBV28 with TRBJ2-7; 7 bases fit TRBD1. From germline, CDR1 is MDHEN and CDR2 SYDVKM. This CDR3 comprises 16 residues. V shed 3 bases and J 0 bases; nucleotides not matched to a gene: 8. The CDR3 DNA reads as TGTGCCAGCAGTTTTGCCGACAGGGAAAGCTCCTACGAGCAGTACTTC. Amino acids: CASSFADRESSYEQYF.

The gene calls are TRBV5-1 and TRBJ2-7, with 8 bases that match TRBD1. Germline V lookup: CDR1 SGHRS, CDR2 YFSETQ. This CDR3 has 13 residues. Trimming took 4 bases from V and 4 from J; bases not matched to a gene: 4. The CDR3 is CASSPRQGYEQYF. CDR3 sequence (DNA): TGCGCCAGCAGCCCCCGACAGGGGTACGAGCAGTACTTC. The full variable domain, rest sourced from reference TRBV5-1 and TRBJ2-7, is KAGVTQTPRYLIKTRGQQVTLSCSPISGHRSVSWYQQTPGQGLQFLFEYFSETQRNKGNFPGRFSGRQFSNSRSEMNVSTLELGDSALYLCASSPRQGYEQYFGPGTRLTVT.

The V and J genes are TRBV19 and TRBJ2-5; 9 positions match TRBD1. With 3 bases clipped from V and 2 bases from J, the junction kept 10 bases outside the gene matches. The germline V gene encodes CDR1 LNHDA and CDR2 SQIVND (reference sequence). This CDR3 has 17 residues. CDR3 coding DNA: TGTGCCAGTAGTATGAGGACAGGGGTGGCTGGGCAAGAGACCCAGTACTTC. Protein: CASSMRTGVAGQETQYF.

This chain links TRBV14 with TRBJ1-2, with D perhaps matching TRBD1 (5 bases). This CDR3 region has 19 residues. Trimming took 8 bases from V and 2 from J, leaving 30 bases between them. The germline CDR1 and CDR2 sequences are SGHDN and FVKESK. CDR3 amino acids: CASSNEPGNAPPANYGYTF. DNA for the CDR3: TGTGCCAGCTCTAATGAGCCAGGGAACGCACCCCCCGCAAACTATGGCTACACCTTC.

The chain links TRBV10-3 to TRBJ2-7, with 10 bases aligning to TRBD1. Germline assignment: CDR1 ENHRY and CDR2 SYGVKD. The CDR3 runs to 14 residues. The J segment lost 5 bases and the V segment lost 9 bases, leaving 10 bases of the junction unmatched. The CDR3 DNA follows: TGTGCCATTAGCCTACCGGGACAGGGGAACGAGCAGTACTTC. Protein: CAISLPGQGNEQYF.

This chain links TRBV19 with TRBJ1-2; 7 bases match TRBD1. The CDR3 contains 13 residues. Per the germline V gene, CDR1 is LNHDA and CDR2 is SQIVND (reference sequence). V shed 6 bases, J shed 8 bases, and the junction held 9 bases outside the gene matches. The CDR3 reads CASSPTGADGYTF. The CDR3 DNA follows: TGTGCCAGTAGCCCCACAGGGGCTGACGGCTACACCTTC.